The clone carrying this TCR beta chain was found a few times. There are 13 residues in the CDR3. V shed 7 bases, J shed 8 bases, and the junction held 7 bases outside the gene matches. Germline V lookup: CDR1 SGHKS, CDR2 YYEKEE (reference sequence). The data derive from a study of T-cell reconstitution after alpha-beta-depleted transplantation in children. Preparation of the TCRbeta library used unique molecular identifiers. In TCRdb, the PCR reads were re-called with MiXCR into one record per CDR3 protein. The sample includes roughly 420,000 distinct CDR3 sequences, 15% to 20% of them seen just once.

The source was PBMCs, mostly from graft donor cells, collected 360 days after TCRalphabeta/CD19-depleted stem cell transplant. The TCR comes from a boy younger than two who had a stem cell transplant for Wiskott-Aldrich syndrome, so the T cells may come from the graft donor. The J gene is TRBJ2-4, the V gene TRBV5-5; 9 nucleotides agree with TRBD2. The CDR3 loop reads CASQSGRMDIQYF. CDR3 DNA: TGTGCCAGCCAAAGCGGGAGGATGGACATTCAGTACTTC. The whole variable domain, filled in from reference TRBV5-5 and TRBJ2-4, reads DAGVTQSPTHLIKTRGQQVTLRCSPISGHKSVSWYQQVLGQGPQFIFQYYEKEERGRGNFPDRFSARQFPNYSSELNVNALLLGDSALYLCASQSGRMDIQYFGAGTRLSVL.